The 7 T cell receptor beta chains given below trace back to one sample, sequenced in a study of T cell repertoires in cytomegalovirus infection. TCRdb processed the reads anew with MiXCR; each CDR3 protein has one entry. Of approximately 700,000 distinct CDR3 sequences listed, 35% to 45% are singletons. Sequenced input: PBMCs. These receptors originate from a human donor in good health (CMV status not recorded). Some clones in this sample may be carry-over from other donors' samples.

V gene TRBV6-5 combines with J gene TRBJ1-2; TRBD1 matches 7 bases. The CDR3 length is 15 residues. The ends lost 0 bases at V and 4 bases at J; junction bases unmatched: 5. The germline CDR1 and CDR2 sequences are MNHEY and SVGAGI. CDR3 sequence (DNA): TGTGCCAGCAGTTACTCAGGCAGGGGGATCTATGGCTACACCTTC. It is translated as CASSYSGRGIYGYTF.

J is TRBJ2-1 and V is TRBV6-6; 12 bases align to TRBD2. Trimming at V came to 0 bases and at J to 10 bases, leaving 10 bases not matched to a gene. The CDR3 runs 17 residues. Germline values: CDR1 MNHNY, CDR2 SVGAGI (reference sequence). As DNA, the CDR3 is TGTGCCAGCAGTTACTCGAAAAGACTAGCGGGAGCCGACGAGCAGTTCTTC. Translating it yields CASSYSKRLAGADEQFF.

This clonotype was found a few times. The rearrangement links TRBV5-5 to TRBJ1-4; D possibly corresponds to TRBD1 (6 bases). The CDR3 loop spans 16 amino acids. With 4 bases removed from V and 7 bases from J, the gap between germline ends came to 20 bases. Per the germline V gene, CDR1 is SGHKS and CDR2 is YYEKEE (reference sequence). The DNA of the CDR3 is TGTGCCAGCAGCGATCCGGGACAAGGGGGGACTGAAAAACTGTTTTTT. Residues: CASSDPGQGGTEKLFF. Full variable domain (outside the CDR3, taken from reference TRBV5-5 and TRBJ1-4): DAGVTQSPTHLIKTRGQQVTLRCSPISGHKSVSWYQQVLGQGPQFIFQYYEKEERGRGNFPDRFSARQFPNYSSELNVNALLLGDSALYLCASSDPGQGGTEKLFFGSGTQLSVL.

V is TRBV20-1 and J is TRBJ1-2, with 7 bases lining up with TRBD1. The germline V gene has CDR1 DFQATT and CDR2 SNEGSKA (reference sequence). The CDR3 is 14 residues long. With V trimmed by 5 bases and J by 2 bases, 8 bases remained unmatched. The CDR3 DNA reads TGCAGTGCTCCTCACCCGGGACAGAACTATGGCTACACCTTC. This gives the protein CSAPHPGQNYGYTF.

The rearrangement joins TRBV5-4 to TRBJ2-7; D is possibly TRBD1 (5 bases). V was trimmed by 0 bases and J by 4 bases, leaving 11 bases between them. This CDR3 contains 14 residues. CDR1 and CDR2 from the germline V gene are SGHNT and YYREEE (reference sequence). DNA of the CDR3: TGTGCCAGCAGCTTGGATGGACAAAGATACGAGCAGTACTTC. Amino acid sequence: CASSLDGQRYEQYF.

The V call is TRBV18, the J call TRBJ2-3, with D hard to call. Between the trimmed V and J ends, which lost 1 base and 2 bases, there was a span of 4 bases. The CDR3 has 13 amino acids. CDR1 KGHSH and CDR2 LQKENI come from the germline V gene. The CDR3 spells CASSPLLTDTQYF. CDR3 sequence (DNA): TGTGCCAGCTCACCACTCCTCACAGATACGCAGTATTTT.

This clonotype was observed at least ten times. The J gene is TRBJ1-5, the V gene TRBV28; D perhaps matches TRBD1 (5 bases). Germline CDR1 MDHEN, CDR2 SYDVKM. The CDR3 has 14 amino acids. Trimming stripped 6 bases from V and 4 bases from J, with 13 bases between. This chain's CDR3 is CASSFRGGNQPQHF. The CDR3 nucleotides read TGTGCCAGCAGCTTTCGGGGCGGGAATCAGCCCCAGCATTTT.